A single sample is the source of the 32 T cell receptor beta chains below, sequenced in a study of synovial regulatory T cells in juvenile arthritis. Study-level points and caveats: TCR diversity was lower in inflammation-associated blood Treg cells than in other blood Treg cells.

Their antigens remain unidentified. Sequenced by immunoSEQ multiplex PCR; TCRdb stores in-frame clones only, minus some. The listing records roughly 9,600 clones. Sequencing was carried out using Treg cells from blood. Subset specified: HLA-DR+ inflammation-associated blood Treg cells. The origin of the receptors is a donor younger than 30 with juvenile idiopathic arthritis.

This clone is classed as medium-sized by frequency. The chain uses TRBV27 and TRBJ1-2; the D gene TCRdb calls, TRBD1, cannot be checked with no DNA. Germline CDR1 reads MNHEY; CDR2 reads SMNVEV (reference sequence). This CDR3 has 14 residues. The nucleotide record is missing. This chain's CDR3 is CASSLRDRDYGYTF.

The V call is TRBV29-1, the J call TRBJ2-1. Germline lookup yields CDR1 SQVTM and CDR2 ANQGSEA. This CDR3 contains 12 residues. No DNA is listed. This CDR3 is CSVGGSPNEQFF.

The chain couples TRBV7-9 to TRBJ2-3. This CDR3 comprises 18 residues. A DNA sequence was not provided. Germline V lookup: CDR1 SEHNR, CDR2 FQNEAQ (reference sequence). The CDR3 loop reads CASSLDSRLTLSTDTQYF.

The chain links TRBV5-6 to TRBJ2-7; with no DNA, the TCRdb D assignment of TRBD1 cannot be verified. The CDR3 totals 15 residues. No nucleotide data were recorded. CDR1 and CDR2 from the germline V gene are SGHDT and YYEEEE. CDR3 in amino acids: CASSTLGQSHYEQYF.

The chain uses TRBV29-1 and TRBJ1-2; as DNA is missing, the TRBD1 call by TCRdb cannot be tested. The V gene's germline CDR1 is SQVTM and CDR2 ANQGSEA. This CDR3 region has 11 residues. No DNA was logged. CDR3 sequence reads: CSVEGTDGYTF.

V is TRBV5-1 and J is TRBJ1-3. Germline V gives CDR1 SGHRS, CDR2 YFSETQ. The CDR3 length is 16 residues. The coding DNA is unavailable. The CDR3 is CASSRGGQSSGNTIYF.

The chain combines TRBV6-6 with TRBJ2-3; TCRdb calls TRBD2, which cannot be checked without DNA. The CDR3 runs to 15 residues. Nucleotide data are not available. Germline lookup yields CDR1 MNHNY and CDR2 SVGAGI (reference sequence). The chain's CDR3 is CASSYSSPPTDTQYF.

The V and J genes are TRBV27 and TRBJ1-4; the TCRdb D gene call, TRBD1, has no DNA to confirm it. The CDR3 length is 15 residues. The protein alone is recorded here. Per germline, CDR1 MNHEY and CDR2 SMNVEV (reference sequence). This chain's CDR3 is CASSLSFQRGEKLFF.

The chain has TRBV6-6 and TRBJ1-1. CDR3 length equals 14 residues. No DNA has been recorded. Germline loops: CDR1 MNHNY, CDR2 SVGAGI (reference sequence). CDR3 loop: CASSWGVGGTEAFF.

CDR3 amino acids: CVSSLEGGNTEAFF. J is TRBJ1-1 and V is TRBV27. From germline, CDR1 is MNHEY and CDR2 SMNVEV (reference sequence). There are 14 residues in the CDR3. Nucleotide data are not available.

The chain employs TRBV4-2 and TRBJ2-1. The CDR3 runs 11 residues. The nucleotide record is missing. Germline loops: CDR1 LGHNA, CDR2 YNFKEQ. The CDR3 loop reads CASSQGREQFF.

This clone is medium-sized by frequency. The V call is TRBV5-1, the J call TRBJ1-2. The CDR3 sequence is 14 residues long. No DNA sequence is on record. The germline gives CDR1 SGHRS, CDR2 YFSETQ. The CDR3 protein is CASSLLAENYGYTF.

The J gene is TRBJ1-5, the V gene TRBV18. Germline V gene sequence: CDR1 KGHSH, CDR2 LQKENI. CDR3 length: 15 residues. Nucleotide data are not available. CDR3 region: CASSPEGAGGQPQHF.

By frequency, this clone registers medium-sized. J is TRBJ1-4 and V is TRBV5-4; no DNA is available, so the TRBD1 call from TCRdb remains unchecked. This CDR3 has 15 residues. The protein alone is recorded here. Germline V gene sequence: CDR1 SGHNT, CDR2 YYREEE (reference sequence). CDR3 sequence: CASSWTGRLNEKLFF.

This clone registers medium-sized by frequency. V usage is TRBV19 and J usage is TRBJ2-1; the D call of TRBD2 rests on TCRdb alone, since no DNA is present to check it. CDR3 length equals 15 residues. The record lacks a DNA sequence. CDR1 is LNHDA, CDR2 SQIVND, per germline (reference sequence). CDR3 loop: CASSITSGAYNEQFF.

This clone is deemed medium-sized by its frequency. This chain uses TRBV19 with TRBJ1-5; TCRdb's D call, TRBD1, is unchecked because there is no DNA. Germline values: CDR1 LNHDA, CDR2 SQIVND (reference sequence). The CDR3 is 13 residues long. The coding DNA is unavailable. CDR3 sequence: CASSQQSNQPQHF.

The genes are TRBV5-1 and TRBJ1-4. Per germline, CDR1 SGHRS and CDR2 YFSETQ. This CDR3 region has 17 residues. DNA was not recorded. The CDR3 is CASSLGGQGASNEKLFF.

The chain recombines TRBV5-8 with TRBJ1-1; TCRdb's D call of TRBD1 is untestable without DNA. The CDR3 sequence is 16 residues long. The nucleotide record is missing. Germline V gives CDR1 SGHTS, CDR2 YDEGEE. CDR3 loop: CASSSFSGWGNTEAFF.

The V call is TRBV5-1, the J call TRBJ2-2; TCRdb proposes TRBD1, but this gene call is untestable without DNA. Germline values: CDR1 SGHRS, CDR2 YFSETQ. This CDR3 comprises 15 residues. The DNA sequence is not available. The CDR3 here is CASSLGHPGAGELFF.

The J gene is TRBJ2-4, the V gene TRBV9; TCRdb returns TRBD2, unconfirmable since there is no DNA. The CDR3 covers 17 residues. Only the protein is available. Germline V gene sequence: CDR1 SGDLS, CDR2 YYNGEE. CDR3 residues: CASSVGLAGGPSNIQYF.

J is TRBJ2-7 and V is TRBV4-3; TCRdb outputs TRBD2, but without DNA this stays unchecked. This CDR3 is 19 amino acids long. DNA is not recorded here. Germline-derived CDR1 and CDR2 are LGHNA and YSLEER. The chain's CDR3 is CASSQAATRGSGPGYEQYF.

The chain joins TRBV29-1 to TRBJ1-1. Germline V gene sequence: CDR1 SQVTM, CDR2 ANQGSEA. The CDR3 is 14 residues long. No coding sequence is recorded. The chain's CDR3 is CSVTPGPKNTEAFF.

The J gene is TRBJ1-1, the V gene TRBV9. This CDR3 region has 9 residues. DNA was not recorded. Germline CDR1 SGDLS, CDR2 YYNGEE. The CDR3 loop is CASSPRGFF. Full variable domain (outside the CDR3, taken from reference TRBV9 and TRBJ1-1): DSGVTQTPKHLITATGQRVTLRCSPRSGDLSVYWYQQSLDQGLQFLIQYYNGEERAKGNILERFSAQQFPDLHSELNLSSLELGDSALYFCASSPRGFFGQGTRLTVV.

The CDR3 spells CASRKGPLNTEAFF. The chain joins TRBV6-1 to TRBJ1-1. CDR3 length equals 14 residues. Only the protein sequence is given. Germline-derived CDR1 and CDR2 are MNHNS and SASEGT.

CDR3 loop: CASTAITGNTIYF. The chain carries TRBV2 and TRBJ1-3. Germline CDR1 is SNHLY and CDR2 is FYNNEI. CDR3 length: 13 residues. DNA is not recorded here.

The J gene is TRBJ2-1, the V gene TRBV27; there is no DNA to check the TCRdb D call of TRBD1. The CDR3 is 13 residues long. This entry has no DNA. The germline V gene encodes CDR1 MNHEY and CDR2 SMNVEV (reference sequence). CDR3 sequence reads: CASGTGTGNEQFF.

The rearrangement uses TRBV9 and TRBJ1-2; the TRBD1 assignment by TCRdb is unverifiable without DNA. In germline, CDR1 is SGDLS, CDR2 YYNGEE. This CDR3 contains 14 residues. A DNA sequence was not provided. This CDR3 is CASSVGATGAGYTF.

The genes are TRBV5-6 and TRBJ2-7; TCRdb picks TRBD2, but there is no DNA to check that call. CDR3 size: 15 residues. No DNA has been recorded. Germline V gene lookup returns CDR1 SGHDT and CDR2 YYEEEE. CDR3 amino acids: CASSLLAQGPYEQYF.

The chain couples TRBV9 to TRBJ2-7; TCRdb gives TRBD2 as the D gene, but with no DNA this cannot be confirmed. This CDR3 contains 15 residues. No DNA is recorded. Germline CDR1 SGDLS, CDR2 YYNGEE. The CDR3: CASSVGASSTYEQYF.

This chain links TRBV7-9 with TRBJ1-2; TCRdb calls TRBD1, which cannot be checked without DNA. The CDR3 length is 13 residues. No DNA sequence is on record. CDR1 SEHNR and CDR2 FQNEAQ come from the germline V gene (reference sequence). CDR3 residues: CASSTRDMEGYTF.

This clone shows up as medium-sized by frequency. The V gene is TRBV4-2, the J gene TRBJ1-1. The CDR3 consists of 16 residues. The nucleotide record is missing. CDR1 and CDR2 (germline): LGHNA, YNFKEQ. This CDR3 is CASSHATGAGYTEAFF.

V gene TRBV2 combines with J gene TRBJ2-5; the D gene TCRdb calls, TRBD2, cannot be checked with no DNA. Germline CDR1 reads SNHLY; CDR2 reads FYNNEI. The length of the CDR3 is 11 residues. DNA for this receptor is not on file. CDR3 loop: CASMGGYEQYF.